This passage covers 7 T cell receptor beta chains from one sample sequenced in a study of cytomegalovirus exposure and HLA in healthy donors. The PCR contained 60 Vbeta and 13 Jbeta primers. The table came from immunoSEQ multiplex PCR; TCRdb's copy has only in-frame clones and leaves some out. The sample has under 200,000 clones; around three quarters are singletons. The sequenced sample consisted of PBMCs. These TCRs come from a man between 50 and 59 years old in good health and CMV-seropositive.

This clone occurred a few times. The chain couples TRBV5-1 to TRBJ2-5; 10 bases are a match to TRBD2. CDR1 and CDR2 (germline): SGHRS, YFSETQ. This CDR3 has 22 amino acids. V gave up 1 base and J gave up 2 bases; unmatched junction bases: 23. In DNA, the CDR3 is TGCGCCAGCAGCTTGAGGGGACTAGCGAACTACAAAGGTCGGTGGTTACAAGAGACCCAGTACTTC. Its translation is CASSLRGLANYKGRWLQETQYF.

This clone was recorded only once. V gene TRBV5-1 combines with J gene TRBJ1-1; unclear D gene. Trimming took off 0 bases at V and 1 base at J, with 4 bases between the two ends. The germline gives CDR1 SGHRS, CDR2 YFSETQ. The CDR3 runs 13 residues. CDR3 coding DNA: TGCGCCAGCAGCTTGGGGCCGAACACTGAAGCTTTCTTT. Protein: CASSLGPNTEAFF.

The genes are TRBV5-5 and TRBJ1-3; 8 bases are shared with TRBD1. Trimming removed 5 bases from V and 8 bases from J; junction bases left unmatched: 6. The CDR3 runs 13 residues. CDR1 is SGHKS and CDR2 is YYEKEE in the germline V gene (reference sequence). The CDR3: CASRSTGGHTIYF. The CDR3 coding sequence is TGTGCCAGCAGATCAACAGGGGGGCACACCATATATTTT.

This clone has a handful of counts. V gene TRBV9 combines with J gene TRBJ1-1; 9 nucleotides align to TRBD1. V gave up 4 bases and J gave up 6 bases; unmatched junction bases: 7. The CDR3 spans 14 residues. Germline lookup yields CDR1 SGDLS and CDR2 YYNGEE. The CDR3 sequence is CASSPRTGEAEAFF. CDR3 nucleotide sequence: TGTGCCAGCAGCCCCCGGACAGGGGAGGCTGAAGCTTTCTTT.

The rearrangement uses TRBV19 and TRBJ2-3; unclear D gene. Germline CDR1 is LNHDA and CDR2 is SQIVND (reference sequence). The CDR3 is 12 amino acids. The V end was cut by 5 bases, the J end by 3 bases, with 6 bases between. The CDR3: CASSEQTDTQYF. In DNA, the CDR3 is TGTGCCAGTAGTGAACAGACAGATACGCAGTATTTT.

CDR3 sequence: CASSPPTAGGPETQYF. The CDR3 region has the DNA TGTGCCAGCTCACCACCGACGGCGGGGGGGCCTGAGACCCAGTACTTC. The genes are TRBV18 and TRBJ2-5, with 9 bases lining up with TRBD2. Germline CDR1 is KGHSH and CDR2 is LQKENI. The CDR3 is 16 residues long. J was trimmed by 5 bases and V by 0 bases; bases with no gene match: 7.

DNA of the CDR3: TGTGCCAGTAGTATAGTACAGGGACCCCAGTACTTC. Its protein is CASSIVQGPQYF. This chain uses TRBV19 with TRBJ2-5; D is perhaps TRBD1 (6 bases). The CDR3 extends over 12 amino acids. Trimming pared 1 base from V and 9 bases from J, leaving 9 bases between. Germline assignment: CDR1 LNHDA and CDR2 SQIVND (reference sequence).